This TCR beta chain was sequenced for a study of Tregs in tolerant kidney transplant recipients. Study-wide points: No direct test of biological reproducibility was done here.

A note on this clone: Its antigen is as yet unknown. Other DNA sequences from this sample encode an identical CDR3 as well.

The germline V gene has CDR1 MNHEY and CDR2 SVGAGI. The CDR3 totals 14 residues. The V end lost 4 bases, the J end lost 1 base, and 5 bases lay between the germline ends. Mixed chimerism was transient after nonmyeloablative marrow transplants from related graft donors. Clones were read by immunoSEQ multiplex PCR, and TCRdb kept only the in-frame ones, dropping some. The repertoire includes about 90,000 clones, approximately 93% of them detected once, and 1.5% to 2% sits in the top ten. The gene calls are TRBV6-5 and TRBJ1-6, with D uncertain. The sample in question was CD4+ T cells from blood (PBMCs), obtained 12 months after the transplant. This TCR came from a human patient who received a combined kidney and bone marrow transplant. The graft donor may be the source of some T cells. The CDR3 region has the DNA TGTGCCAGCAGTTCGAGGTCCTATAATTCACCCCTCCACTTT. Protein sequence: CASSSRSYNSPLHF.